Below are 16 T cell receptor beta chains sequenced from a single sample in a study of ipilimumab plus nivolumab after autologous stem cell transplantation. Sequenced by immunoSEQ multiplex PCR; TCRdb stores in-frame clones only, minus some. In the table there are around 84,000 clones, about 83% of which are singletons. Source: PBMCs, taken in a trial of ipilimumab plus nivolumab as post-transplant consolidation. These TCRs come from a male donor with diffuse large B-cell lymphoma.

The V call is TRBV5-4, the J call TRBJ2-7, with D unresolved. The CDR3 loop spans 16 amino acids. Germline assignment: CDR1 SGHNT and CDR2 YYREEE (reference sequence). V dropped 4 bases and J dropped 3 bases, with 20 bases sitting between them. As DNA, the CDR3 is TGTGCCAGCAGCAAATTCGGTGACGTGATATACTACGAGCAGTACTTC. Translation: CASSKFGDVIYYEQYF.

This chain joins TRBV7-2 and TRBJ1-1; the D is unclear. The CDR3 extends over 16 amino acids. The V gene's germline CDR1 is SGHTA and CDR2 FQGNSA. V was cut by 7 bases and J by 1 base, with 19 bases left in between. DNA for the CDR3: TGTGCCAGCACCTCCGCGGGCAGACCGCGGAACACTGAAGCTTTCTTT. Its protein product is CASTSAGRPRNTEAFF.

The chain employs TRBV7-6 and TRBJ2-3, with 8 bases identical to TRBD1. CDR3 size: 15 residues. CDR1 and CDR2 from the germline V gene are SGHVS and FNYEAQ. Germline trimming cut 4 bases from V and 2 bases from J; bases unmatched to any gene: 5. As DNA, the CDR3 is TGTGCCAGCAGCTCCGGACAGGGCACCACAGATACGCAGTATTTT. It specifies CASSSGQGTTDTQYF.

V is TRBV6-5 and J is TRBJ2-3; 7 bases map to TRBD2. This CDR3 has 15 residues. J was trimmed by 0 bases and V by 6 bases; bases with no gene match: 6. CDR1 and CDR2 from the germline V gene are MNHEY and SVGAGI. CDR3 protein: CASSPSGVSTDTQYF. CDR3 sequence (DNA): TGTGCCAGCAGCCCAAGCGGGGTTAGCACAGATACGCAGTATTTT.

The genes are TRBV2 and TRBJ1-5; unclear D gene. The V end was cut by 7 bases, the J end by 0 bases, with 16 bases between. Germline lookup yields CDR1 SNHLY and CDR2 FYNNEI. This CDR3 contains 16 residues. The CDR3 is CASKVNRQNSNQPQHF. CDR3 bases: TGTGCCAGCAAAGTAAATAGGCAGAATAGCAATCAGCCCCAGCATTTT.

The chain carries TRBV5-1 and TRBJ2-1; 9 bases match TRBD2. Per germline, CDR1 SGHRS and CDR2 YFSETQ. The CDR3 loop spans 14 amino acids. The V gene end was trimmed by 4 bases and the J gene end by 8 bases; junction bases not matched to a gene: 7. The CDR3 DNA is TGCGCCAGCAGCGGCGGACTAGCGATCGATGAGCAGTTCTTC. Protein: CASSGGLAIDEQFF.

The chain uses TRBV5-6 and TRBJ2-1; D might be TRBD2 (6 bases). This CDR3 comprises 13 residues. Germline V gene lookup returns CDR1 SGHDT and CDR2 YYEEEE. Deletions cut 4 bases from V and 6 bases from J, with 11 bases between. The CDR3 sequence: CASSPLGGNEQFF. The CDR3 DNA reads TGTGCCAGCAGCCCCCTGGGGGGCAATGAGCAGTTCTTC.

The V call is TRBV15, the J call TRBJ2-2; 12 bases map to TRBD1. The V segment lost 6 bases and the J segment 5 bases; nucleotides outside the gene matches: 7. The CDR3 length is 16 residues. Germline CDR1 reads LNHNV; CDR2 reads YYDKDF (reference sequence). The CDR3 bases are TGTGCCACCAGGGGGTGGGACAGGGGGCGGACCGGGGAGCTGTTTTTT. Amino acid sequence: CATRGWDRGRTGELFF. Based on the CDR3 plus reference TRBV15 and TRBJ2-2, the full variable domain is DAMVIQNPRYQVTQFGKPVTLSCSQTLNHNVMYWYQQKSSQAPKLLFHYYDKDFNNEADTPDNFQSRRPNTSFCFLDIRSPGLGDTAMYLCATRGWDRGRTGELFFGEGSRLTVL.

The rearrangement joins TRBV7-6 to TRBJ2-1; 10 nucleotides match TRBD2. V lost 1 base, J lost 9 bases, and 6 bases stayed unmatched. Germline CDR1 is SGHVS and CDR2 is FNYEAQ. CDR3 size: 15 residues. This chain's CDR3 is CASSLGAGGPGEQFF. The CDR3 coding sequence is TGTGCCAGCAGCTTAGGAGCGGGGGGGCCTGGTGAGCAGTTCTTC.

The rearrangement uses TRBV5-1 and TRBJ2-3, with TRBD2 matching over 10 bases. This CDR3 is built from 14 residues. Germline-derived CDR1 and CDR2 are SGHRS and YFSETQ. The junction had 0 bases not matched to a gene; V was cut back by 4 bases and J by 1 base. The CDR3 loop reads CASSLAGGTDTQYF. The CDR3 DNA reads as TGCGCCAGCAGCCTAGCGGGGGGCACAGATACGCAGTATTTT.

The V gene is TRBV7-2, the J gene TRBJ2-2; 7 bases align to TRBD2. Germline CDR1 is SGHTA and CDR2 is FQGNSA. This CDR3 spans 15 amino acids. Trimming cost V 3 bases and J 10 bases; bases outside gene matches: 11. This chain's CDR3 is CASSFPGAGDVELFF. CDR3 DNA: TGTGCCAGCAGCTTCCCCGGGGCGGGGGACGTGGAGCTGTTTTTT.

The V gene is TRBV29-1, the J gene TRBJ1-2, with TRBD1 as a possible D gene (5 bases). Germline V gene sequence: CDR1 SQVTM, CDR2 ANQGSEA. Trimming left V 7 bases short and J 2 bases short, with 11 bases between. CDR3 length equals 12 residues. The CDR3 here is CSAPQGNYGYTF. In DNA form, the CDR3 reads TGCAGCGCCCCCCAGGGAAACTATGGCTACACCTTC.

The chain carries TRBV6-1 and TRBJ2-3, with D possibly being TRBD2 (7 bases). V lost 4 bases to trimming and J lost 4 bases, with 12 bases between them. Per germline, CDR1 MNHNS and CDR2 SASEGT. The CDR3 consists of 14 residues. The CDR3 DNA is TGTGCCAGCAGTGTTACAGGGAGGGCAGATACGCAGTATTTT. It is translated as CASSVTGRADTQYF.

This clone appeared once. V and J are TRBV7-6 and TRBJ2-5; D gene unclear. V lost 6 bases and J 1 base, leaving 12 bases between the germline ends. The CDR3 has 14 residues. Germline loops: CDR1 SGHVS, CDR2 FNYEAQ. The CDR3 protein is CASRPDTIQETQYF. DNA of the CDR3: TGTGCCAGCAGACCAGACACCATCCAAGAGACCCAGTACTTC.

The chain recombines TRBV2 with TRBJ2-7; 7 nucleotides agree with TRBD1. The CDR3 extends over 14 amino acids. Germline V gene data show CDR1 as SNHLY and CDR2 as FYNNEI. With 5 bases clipped from V and 3 bases from J, the junction kept 7 bases outside the gene matches. DNA of the CDR3: TGTGCCAGCAGTCGACAGGGCCTTAACTACGAGCAGTACTTC. It yields the protein CASSRQGLNYEQYF. The full variable domain, in which reference TRBV2 and TRBJ2-7 provide the parts outside the CDR3, is EPEVTQTPSHQVTQMGQEVILRCVPISNHLYFYWYRQILGQKVEFLVSFYNNEISEKSEIFDDQFSVERPDGSNFTLKIRSTKLEDSAMYFCASSRQGLNYEQYFGPGTRLTVT.

The chain joins TRBV7-3 to TRBJ2-4; 8 positions match TRBD2. Germline CDR1 reads SGHTA; CDR2 reads FQGTGA. V was pared by 2 bases and J by 9 bases, with 9 bases of the junction left unmatched. The CDR3 extends over 15 amino acids. The CDR3 sequence: CASSLAGGRGVIQYF. The CDR3 DNA is TGTGCCAGCAGCTTAGCGGGGGGCCGAGGTGTCATTCAGTACTTC.